Presented here are 3 T cell receptor beta chains from one specimen sequenced in a study of cytomegalovirus exposure and HLA in healthy donors. The PCR was carried out with 60 Vbeta primers and 13 Jbeta primers. The data were produced by immunoSEQ multiplex PCR, yet TCRdb's version contains in-frame clones alone and is incomplete. The table shows 150,000 or so clones, with roughly 77% occurring only once. The sequencing sample was made of PBMCs. The receptors here all came from a man between 18 and 29 years old in good health and CMV-seropositive.

The V call is TRBV7-3, the J call TRBJ2-7; 11 bases fit TRBD1. Germline V gene data show CDR1 as SGHTA and CDR2 as FQGTGA. Losses at the gene ends were 5 bases for V and 6 bases for J; bases not matched to a gene: 3. The CDR3 is 13 residues long. Here the CDR3 reads CASSRDRGGEQYF. The DNA of the CDR3 is TGTGCCAGCAGCCGGGACAGGGGGGGCGAGCAGTACTTC.

The chain is built from TRBV15 and TRBJ2-7; D perhaps matches TRBD1 (6 bases). CDR1 and CDR2 (germline): LNHNV, YYDKDF (reference sequence). The CDR3 totals 14 residues. V was shortened by 6 bases and J by 3 bases, with 15 bases between the two germline ends. The CDR3 coding sequence is TGTGCCACCAGTAGGACAGCGAGTCTCTACGAGCAGTACTTC. Translated: CATSRTASLYEQYF.

V is TRBV29-1 and J is TRBJ2-7; 9 nucleotides align to TRBD1. Unmatched junction bases numbered 8, after V lost 4 bases and J lost 4 bases. Germline CDR1 is SQVTM and CDR2 is ANQGSEA. The CDR3 spans 14 residues. The CDR3 loop reads CSVARDRVGYEQYF. The DNA of the CDR3 is TGCAGCGTTGCTCGGGACAGGGTGGGATACGAGCAGTACTTC.